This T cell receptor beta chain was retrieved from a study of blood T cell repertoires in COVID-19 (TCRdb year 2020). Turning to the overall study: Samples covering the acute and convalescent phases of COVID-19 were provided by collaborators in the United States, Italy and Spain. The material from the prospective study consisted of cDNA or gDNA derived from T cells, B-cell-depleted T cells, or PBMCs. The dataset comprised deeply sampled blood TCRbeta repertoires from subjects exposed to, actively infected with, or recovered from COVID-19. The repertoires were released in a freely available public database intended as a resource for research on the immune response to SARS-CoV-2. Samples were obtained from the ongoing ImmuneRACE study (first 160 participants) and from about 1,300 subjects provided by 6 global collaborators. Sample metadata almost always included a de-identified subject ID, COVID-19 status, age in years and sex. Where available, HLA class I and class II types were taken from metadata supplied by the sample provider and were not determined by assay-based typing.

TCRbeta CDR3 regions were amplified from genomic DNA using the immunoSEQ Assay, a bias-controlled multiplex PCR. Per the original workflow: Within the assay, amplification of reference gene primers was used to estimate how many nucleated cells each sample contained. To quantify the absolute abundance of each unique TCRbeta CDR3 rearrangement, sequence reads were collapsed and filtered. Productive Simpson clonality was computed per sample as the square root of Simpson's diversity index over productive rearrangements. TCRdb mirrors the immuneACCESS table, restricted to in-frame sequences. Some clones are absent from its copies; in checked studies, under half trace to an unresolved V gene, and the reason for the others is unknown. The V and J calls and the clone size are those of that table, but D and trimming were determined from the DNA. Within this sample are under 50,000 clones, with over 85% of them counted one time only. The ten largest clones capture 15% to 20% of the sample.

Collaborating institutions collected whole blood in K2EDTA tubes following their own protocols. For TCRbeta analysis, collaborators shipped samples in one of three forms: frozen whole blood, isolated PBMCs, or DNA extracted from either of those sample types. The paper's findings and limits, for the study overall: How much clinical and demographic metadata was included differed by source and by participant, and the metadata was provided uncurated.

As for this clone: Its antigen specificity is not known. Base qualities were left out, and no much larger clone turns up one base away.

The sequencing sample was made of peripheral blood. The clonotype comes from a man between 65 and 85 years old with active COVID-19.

The nucleotide sequence is TGTGCCAGTAGTATATCCCTCGGGGACAGGGCTGAAAAACTGTTTTTT. This is translated as CASSISLGDRAEKLFF. The chain uses TRBV19 and TRBJ1-4; a stretch of 9 junction bases matches TRBD1. At the junction V is shortened by 2 bases and J by 7 bases; bases outside the gene matches: 8. CDR1 LNHDA and CDR2 SQIVND are derived from the germline V gene (reference sequence). From the cysteine through the phenylalanine, the CDR3 covers 16 amino acids. This entry keeps only the CDR3 DNA: 48 bases, framed from base 1.